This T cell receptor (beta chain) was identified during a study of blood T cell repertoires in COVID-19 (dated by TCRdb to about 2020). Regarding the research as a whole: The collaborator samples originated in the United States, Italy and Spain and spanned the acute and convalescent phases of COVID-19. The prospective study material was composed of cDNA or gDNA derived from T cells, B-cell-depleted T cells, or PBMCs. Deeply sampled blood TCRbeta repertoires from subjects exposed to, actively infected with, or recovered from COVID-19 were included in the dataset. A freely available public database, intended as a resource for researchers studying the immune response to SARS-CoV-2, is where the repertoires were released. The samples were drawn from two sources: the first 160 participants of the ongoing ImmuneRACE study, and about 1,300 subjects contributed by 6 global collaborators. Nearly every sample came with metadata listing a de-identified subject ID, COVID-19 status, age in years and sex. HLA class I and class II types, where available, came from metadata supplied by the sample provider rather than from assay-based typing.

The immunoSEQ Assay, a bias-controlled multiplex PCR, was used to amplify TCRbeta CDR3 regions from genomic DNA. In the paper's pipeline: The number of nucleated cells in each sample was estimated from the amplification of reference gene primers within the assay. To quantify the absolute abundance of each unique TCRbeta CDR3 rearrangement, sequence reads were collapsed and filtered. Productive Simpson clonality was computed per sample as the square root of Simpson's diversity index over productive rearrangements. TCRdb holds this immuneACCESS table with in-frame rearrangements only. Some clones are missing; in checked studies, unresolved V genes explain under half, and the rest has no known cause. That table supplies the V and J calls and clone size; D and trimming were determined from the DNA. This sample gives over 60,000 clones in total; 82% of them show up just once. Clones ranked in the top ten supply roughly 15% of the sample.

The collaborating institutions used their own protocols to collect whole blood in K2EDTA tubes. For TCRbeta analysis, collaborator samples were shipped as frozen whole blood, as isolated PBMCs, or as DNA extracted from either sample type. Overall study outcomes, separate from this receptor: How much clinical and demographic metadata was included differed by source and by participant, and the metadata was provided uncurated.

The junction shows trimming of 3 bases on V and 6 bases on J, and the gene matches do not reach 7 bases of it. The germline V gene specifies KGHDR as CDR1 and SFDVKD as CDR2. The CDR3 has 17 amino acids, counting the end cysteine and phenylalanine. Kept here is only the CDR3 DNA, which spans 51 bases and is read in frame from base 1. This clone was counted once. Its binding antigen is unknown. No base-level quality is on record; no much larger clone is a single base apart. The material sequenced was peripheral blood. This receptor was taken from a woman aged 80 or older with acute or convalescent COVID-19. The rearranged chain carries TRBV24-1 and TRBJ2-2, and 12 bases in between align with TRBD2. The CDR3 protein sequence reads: CATSDVTSGRVSGELFF. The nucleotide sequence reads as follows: TGTGCCACCAGTGATGTGACTAGCGGGAGAGTATCCGGGGAGCTGTTTTTT.